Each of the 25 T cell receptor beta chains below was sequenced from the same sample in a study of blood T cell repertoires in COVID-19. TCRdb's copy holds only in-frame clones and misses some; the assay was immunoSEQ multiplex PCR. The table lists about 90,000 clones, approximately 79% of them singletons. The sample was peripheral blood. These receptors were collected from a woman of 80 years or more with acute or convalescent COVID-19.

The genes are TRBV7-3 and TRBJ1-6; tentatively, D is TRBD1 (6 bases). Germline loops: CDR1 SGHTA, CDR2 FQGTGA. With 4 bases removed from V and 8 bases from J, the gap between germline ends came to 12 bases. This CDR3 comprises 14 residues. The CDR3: CASSSQGSDSPLHF. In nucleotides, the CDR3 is TGTGCCAGCAGCTCTCAGGGGTCTGATTCACCCCTCCACTTT.

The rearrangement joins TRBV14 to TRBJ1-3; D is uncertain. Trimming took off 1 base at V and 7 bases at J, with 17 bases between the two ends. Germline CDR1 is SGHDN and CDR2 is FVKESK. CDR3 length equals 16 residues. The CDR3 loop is CASSQVGRGAGNTIYF. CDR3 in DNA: TGTGCCAGCAGCCAAGTGGGGAGAGGAGCCGGGAACACCATATATTTT.

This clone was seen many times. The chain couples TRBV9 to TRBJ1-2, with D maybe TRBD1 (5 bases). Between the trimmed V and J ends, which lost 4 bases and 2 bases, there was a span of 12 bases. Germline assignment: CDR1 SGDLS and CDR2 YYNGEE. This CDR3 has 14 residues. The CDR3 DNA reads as TGTGCCAGCAGCCCAGATACAGGAAACTATGGCTACACCTTC. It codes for CASSPDTGNYGYTF.

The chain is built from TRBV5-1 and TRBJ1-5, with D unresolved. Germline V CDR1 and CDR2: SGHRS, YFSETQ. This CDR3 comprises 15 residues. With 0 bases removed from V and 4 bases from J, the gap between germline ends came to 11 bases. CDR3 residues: CASSLGYTGNQPQHF. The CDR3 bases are TGCGCCAGCAGCTTGGGGTATACGGGGAATCAGCCCCAGCATTTT.

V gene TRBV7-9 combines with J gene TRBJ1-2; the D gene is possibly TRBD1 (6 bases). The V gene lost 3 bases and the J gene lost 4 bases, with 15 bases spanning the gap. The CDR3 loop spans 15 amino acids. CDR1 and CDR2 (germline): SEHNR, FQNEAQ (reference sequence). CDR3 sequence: CASSLGDGQFYGYTF. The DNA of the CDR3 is TGTGCCAGCAGCTTGGGAGACGGACAGTTCTATGGCTACACCTTC. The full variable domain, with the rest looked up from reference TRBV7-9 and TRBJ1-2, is DTGVSQNPRHKITKRGQNVTFRCDPISEHNRLYWYRQTLGQGPEFLTYFQNEAQLEKSRLLSDRFSAERPKGSFSTLEIQRTEQGDSAMYLCASSLGDGQFYGYTFGSGTRLTVV.

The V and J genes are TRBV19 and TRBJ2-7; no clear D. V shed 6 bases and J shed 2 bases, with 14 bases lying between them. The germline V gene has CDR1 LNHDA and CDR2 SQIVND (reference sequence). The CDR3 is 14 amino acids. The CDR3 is CASSPSPGAYEQYF. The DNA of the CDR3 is TGTGCCAGTAGCCCATCCCCAGGTGCCTACGAGCAGTACTTC.

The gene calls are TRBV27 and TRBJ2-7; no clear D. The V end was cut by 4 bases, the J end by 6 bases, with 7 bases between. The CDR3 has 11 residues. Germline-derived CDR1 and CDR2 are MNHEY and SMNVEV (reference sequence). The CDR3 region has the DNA TGTGCCAGCAGTTCCGAGAGCGAGCAGTACTTC. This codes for CASSSESEQYF.

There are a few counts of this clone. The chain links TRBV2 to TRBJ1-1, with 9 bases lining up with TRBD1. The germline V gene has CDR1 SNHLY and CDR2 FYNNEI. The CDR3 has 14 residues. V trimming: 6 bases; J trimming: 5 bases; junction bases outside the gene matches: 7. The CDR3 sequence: CASRGTGRLTEAFF. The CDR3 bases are TGTGCCAGCAGGGGGACAGGGCGTTTAACTGAAGCTTTCTTT.

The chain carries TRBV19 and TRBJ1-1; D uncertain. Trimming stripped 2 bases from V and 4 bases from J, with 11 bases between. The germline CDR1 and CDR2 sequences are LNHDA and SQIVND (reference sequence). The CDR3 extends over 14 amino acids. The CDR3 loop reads CASSIYRGLTEAFF. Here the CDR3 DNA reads TGTGCCAGTAGTATATATAGAGGGCTCACTGAAGCTTTCTTT.

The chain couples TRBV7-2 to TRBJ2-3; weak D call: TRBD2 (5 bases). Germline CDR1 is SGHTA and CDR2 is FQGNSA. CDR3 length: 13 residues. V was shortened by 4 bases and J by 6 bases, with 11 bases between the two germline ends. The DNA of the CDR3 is TGTGCCAGCAGCTGGCAGGAGGTGGATACGCAGTATTTT. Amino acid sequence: CASSWQEVDTQYF.

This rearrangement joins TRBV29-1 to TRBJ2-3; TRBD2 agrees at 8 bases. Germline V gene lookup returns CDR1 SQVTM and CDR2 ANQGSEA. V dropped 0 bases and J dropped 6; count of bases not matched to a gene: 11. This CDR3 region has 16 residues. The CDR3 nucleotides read TGCAGCGTTGAAGATCGGGCTAGCGGGCGTGGGGATACGCAGTATTTT. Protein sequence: CSVEDRASGRGDTQYF.

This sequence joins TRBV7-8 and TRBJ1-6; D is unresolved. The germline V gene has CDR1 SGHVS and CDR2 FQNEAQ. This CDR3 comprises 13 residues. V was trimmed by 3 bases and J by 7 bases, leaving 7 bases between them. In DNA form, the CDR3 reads TGTGCCAGCAGCTTGGCAGTAAATTCACCCCTCCACTTT. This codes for CASSLAVNSPLHF.

CDR3 nucleotides: TGTGCCAGCTCACCCGACAGAGAGTCTTTGGGACTCCACTTT. Its protein product is CASSPDRESLGLHF. The rearrangement uses TRBV18 and TRBJ1-6; possible D gene TRBD1, 5 bases. Trimming removed 3 bases at V and 16 bases at J, with 19 bases between. In germline, CDR1 is KGHSH, CDR2 LQKENI. The CDR3 contains 14 residues.

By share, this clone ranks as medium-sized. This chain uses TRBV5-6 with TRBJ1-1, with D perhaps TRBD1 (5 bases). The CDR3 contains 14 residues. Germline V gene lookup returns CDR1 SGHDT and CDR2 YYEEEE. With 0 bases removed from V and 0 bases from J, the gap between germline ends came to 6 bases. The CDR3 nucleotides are TGTGCCAGCAGCTTGGGGGGCATGAACACTGAAGCTTTCTTT. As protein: CASSLGGMNTEAFF. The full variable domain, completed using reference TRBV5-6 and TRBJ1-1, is DAGVTQSPTHLIKTRGQQVTLRCSPKSGHDTVSWYQQALGQGPQFIFQYYEEEERQRGNFPDRFSGHQFPNYSSELNVNALLLGDSALYLCASSLGGMNTEAFFGQGTRLTVV.

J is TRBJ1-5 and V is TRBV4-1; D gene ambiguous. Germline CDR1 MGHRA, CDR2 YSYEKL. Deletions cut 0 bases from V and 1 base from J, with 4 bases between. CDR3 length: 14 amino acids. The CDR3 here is CASSQEESNQPQHF. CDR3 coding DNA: TGCGCCAGCAGCCAAGAGGAGAGCAATCAGCCCCAGCATTTT.

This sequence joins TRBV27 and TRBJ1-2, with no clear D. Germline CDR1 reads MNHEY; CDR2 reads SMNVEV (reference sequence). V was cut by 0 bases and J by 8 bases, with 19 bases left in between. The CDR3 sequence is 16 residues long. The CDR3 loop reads CASSLSSGSPLTGYTF. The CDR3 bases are TGTGCCAGCAGTTTATCGTCCGGGAGCCCTCTAACGGGCTACACCTTC.

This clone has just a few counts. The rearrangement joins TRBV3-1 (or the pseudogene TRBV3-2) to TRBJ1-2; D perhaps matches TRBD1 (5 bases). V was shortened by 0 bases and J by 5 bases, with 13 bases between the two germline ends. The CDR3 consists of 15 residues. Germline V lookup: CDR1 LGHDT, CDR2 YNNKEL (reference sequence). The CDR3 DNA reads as TGTGCCAGCAGCCAAGAGGGGGGGTGGATTTATGGCTACACCTTC. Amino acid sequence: CASSQEGGWIYGYTF.

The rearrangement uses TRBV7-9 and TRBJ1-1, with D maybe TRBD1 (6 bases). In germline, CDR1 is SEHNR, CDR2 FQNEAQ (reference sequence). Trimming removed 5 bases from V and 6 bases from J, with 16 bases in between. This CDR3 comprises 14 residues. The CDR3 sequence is CASSPGSGAAEAFF. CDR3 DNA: TGTGCCAGCAGCCCCGGGTCAGGGGCCGCTGAAGCTTTCTTT.

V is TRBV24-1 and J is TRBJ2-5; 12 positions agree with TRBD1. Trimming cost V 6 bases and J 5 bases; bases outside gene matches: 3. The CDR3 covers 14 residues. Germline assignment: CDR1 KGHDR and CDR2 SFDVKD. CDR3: CATSLGTGGETQYF. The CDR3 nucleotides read TGTGCCACCAGTCTCGGGACAGGGGGCGAGACCCAGTACTTC.

Written as DNA, the CDR3 is TGTGCCAGCAGTCAACAGGGGGCAGGAGATACGCAGTATTTT. Translated, it gives CASSQQGAGDTQYF. The V gene is TRBV6-2 or TRBV6-3, the J gene TRBJ2-3; 9 bases are shared with TRBD1. CDR3 length: 14 residues. Losses at the gene ends were 5 bases for V and 5 bases for J; bases not matched to a gene: 5. The germline V gene has CDR1 MNHEY and CDR2 SVGEGT.

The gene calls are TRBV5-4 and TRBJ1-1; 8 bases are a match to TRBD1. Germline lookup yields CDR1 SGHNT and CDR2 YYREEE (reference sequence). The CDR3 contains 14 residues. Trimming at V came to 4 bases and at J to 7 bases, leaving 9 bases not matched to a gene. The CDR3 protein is CASSTSRGQSEAFF. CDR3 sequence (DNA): TGTGCCAGCAGCACTTCCAGGGGGCAAAGTGAAGCTTTCTTT.

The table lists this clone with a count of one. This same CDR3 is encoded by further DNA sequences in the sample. The DNA of the CDR3 is TGTGCCAGCAGCTTAATTACAGGGAACACTGAAGCTTTCTTT. Translating it yields CASSLITGNTEAFF. V usage is TRBV7-2 and J usage is TRBJ1-1, with D possibly being TRBD1 (5 bases). V lost 2 bases and J lost 1, with 8 bases in between. Germline V gives CDR1 SGHTA, CDR2 FQGNSA. CDR3 size: 14 residues.

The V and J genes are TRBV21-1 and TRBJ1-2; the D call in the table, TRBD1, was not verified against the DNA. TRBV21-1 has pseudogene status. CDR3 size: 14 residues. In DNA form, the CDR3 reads TGTGCCAGCAGCAGAGCGACAGGGGGCTATGGCTACACCTTC. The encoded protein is CASSRATGGYGYTF.

CDR3 coding DNA: TGTGCCAGCAGCGTTGGACAGGCTAGCAATCAGCCCCAGCATTTT. Translation gives CASSVGQASNQPQHF. V is TRBV6-5 and J is TRBJ1-5; 7 bases are a match to TRBD1. The germline gives CDR1 MNHEY, CDR2 SVGAGI. The CDR3 sequence is 15 residues long. V shed 6 bases, J shed 0 bases, and the junction held 5 bases outside the gene matches.

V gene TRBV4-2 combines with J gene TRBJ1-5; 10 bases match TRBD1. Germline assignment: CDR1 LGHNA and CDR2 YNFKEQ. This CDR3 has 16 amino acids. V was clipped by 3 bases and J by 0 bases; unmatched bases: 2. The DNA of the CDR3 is TGTGCCAGCAGCCAGGGGACAGGGGTTAGCAATCAGCCCCAGCATTTT. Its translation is CASSQGTGVSNQPQHF.